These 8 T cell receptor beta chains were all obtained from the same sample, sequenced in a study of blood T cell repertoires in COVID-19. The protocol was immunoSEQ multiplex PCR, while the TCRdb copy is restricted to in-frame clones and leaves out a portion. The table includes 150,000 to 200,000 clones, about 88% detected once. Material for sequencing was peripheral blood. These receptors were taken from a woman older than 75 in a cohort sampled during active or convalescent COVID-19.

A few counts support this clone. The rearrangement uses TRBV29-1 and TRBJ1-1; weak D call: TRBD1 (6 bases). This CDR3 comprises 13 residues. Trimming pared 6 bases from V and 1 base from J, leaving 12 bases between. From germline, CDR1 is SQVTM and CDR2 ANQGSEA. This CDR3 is CSVIGQPNTEAFF. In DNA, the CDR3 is TGCAGCGTGATAGGACAGCCGAACACTGAAGCTTTCTTT.

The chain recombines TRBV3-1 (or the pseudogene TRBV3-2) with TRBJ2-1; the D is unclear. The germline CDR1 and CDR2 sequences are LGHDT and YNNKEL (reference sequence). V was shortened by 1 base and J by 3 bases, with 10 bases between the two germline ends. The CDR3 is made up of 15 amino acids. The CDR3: CASSQVSQNYNEQFF. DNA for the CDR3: TGTGCCAGCAGCCAAGTATCACAGAACTACAATGAGCAGTTCTTC.

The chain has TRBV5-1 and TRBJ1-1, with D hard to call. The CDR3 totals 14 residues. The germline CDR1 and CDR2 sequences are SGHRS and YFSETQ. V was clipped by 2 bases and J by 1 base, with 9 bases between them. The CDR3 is CASSFGTTNTEAFF. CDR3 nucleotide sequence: TGCGCCAGCAGCTTTGGCACCACGAACACTGAAGCTTTCTTT.

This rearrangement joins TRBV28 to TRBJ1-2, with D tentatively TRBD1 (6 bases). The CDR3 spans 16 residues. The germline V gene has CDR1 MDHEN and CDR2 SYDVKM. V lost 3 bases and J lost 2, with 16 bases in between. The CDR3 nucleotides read TGTGCCAGCAGTTTTAGGGCCAGGGGCTTGAACTATGGCTACACCTTC. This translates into CASSFRARGLNYGYTF.

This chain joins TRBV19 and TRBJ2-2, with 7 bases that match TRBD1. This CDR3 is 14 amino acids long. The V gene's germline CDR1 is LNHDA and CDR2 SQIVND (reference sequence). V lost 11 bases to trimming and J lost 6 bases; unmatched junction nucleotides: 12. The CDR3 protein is CAGGTGDWSGELFF. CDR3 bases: TGTGCCGGCGGTACAGGGGATTGGTCCGGGGAGCTGTTTTTT.

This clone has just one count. For the CDR3, the DNA is TGTGCCAGCAGTGGGGATATAGCGGGAGAGTCCTACGAGCAGTACGTC. This gives the protein CASSGDIAGESYEQYV. The chain is built from TRBV6-1 and TRBJ2-7; TRBD2 aligns across 9 bases. The germline V gene has CDR1 MNHNS and CDR2 SASEGT. J was trimmed by 1 base and V by 4 bases; bases with no gene match: 8. CDR3 length: 16 amino acids.

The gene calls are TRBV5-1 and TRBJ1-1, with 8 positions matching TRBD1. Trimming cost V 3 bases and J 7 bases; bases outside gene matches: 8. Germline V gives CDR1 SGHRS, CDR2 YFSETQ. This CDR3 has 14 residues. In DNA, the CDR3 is TGCGCCAGCAGCTCCCGGGGACAGGTGAATGAAGCTTTCTTT. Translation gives CASSSRGQVNEAFF.

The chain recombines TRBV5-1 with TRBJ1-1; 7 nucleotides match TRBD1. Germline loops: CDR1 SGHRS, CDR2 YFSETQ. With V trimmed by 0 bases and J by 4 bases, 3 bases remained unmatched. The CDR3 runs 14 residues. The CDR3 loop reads CASSLDRGGTEAFF. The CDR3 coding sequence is TGCGCCAGCAGCTTGGACAGGGGAGGCACTGAAGCTTTCTTT.